The 11 T cell receptor beta chains below all came from one sample that was sequenced in a study of T-cell reconstitution after alpha-beta-depleted transplantation in children. TCRbeta library preparation incorporated unique molecular identifiers. TCRdb used MiXCR to reprocess the PCR reads, holding one entry per CDR3 protein. The data show about 230,000 distinct CDR3 sequences, with over 9.5% seen just once and roughly 5.1% held by the top ten. The material sequenced was PBMCs from the stem cell graft donor, taken from the stem cell graft. These receptor sequences come from a human donor who donated a stem cell graft to a child with SCID.

Details on this clonotype: This clone may be a read error of a much larger clone one base away. V usage is TRBV20-1 and J usage is TRBJ2-2; tentative D call: TRBD2 (6 bases). CDR3 length: 17 residues. Germline CDR1 DFQATT, CDR2 SNEGSKA (reference sequence). In DNA form, the CDR3 reads TGCTGTGCTGGGACTCTCGGAGAGGCAGGGTGGACCGGGGAGCTGTTTTTT. Its protein product is CCAGTLGEAGWTGELFF.

CDR3 in amino acids: CSVGARRYGYTF. CDR3 nucleotides: TGCAGTGTCGGGGCTAGAAGGTATGGCTACACCTTC. This chain uses TRBV20-1 with TRBJ1-2; tentatively, D is TRBD1 (5 bases). This CDR3 spans 12 amino acids. Germline V gives CDR1 DFQATT, CDR2 SNEGSKA (reference sequence). The V gene lost 7 bases and the J gene lost 5 bases, with 14 bases spanning the gap.

There are many counts of this clonotype. The chain couples TRBV20-1 to TRBJ2-1; the match to TRBD2 covers 14 bases. Germline lookup yields CDR1 DFQATT and CDR2 SNEGSKA (reference sequence). The CDR3 loop spans 16 amino acids. J gave up 4 bases and V 4 bases, and 6 bases lay outside the gene matches. CDR3 amino acids: CSAIRLAGGPYNEQFF. The CDR3, as DNA: TGCAGTGCTATTCGACTAGCGGGGGGGCCTTACAATGAGCAGTTCTTC.

The sample holds many counts of this clonotype. V is TRBV2 and J is TRBJ2-5; 8 bases map to TRBD1. This CDR3 comprises 15 residues. V gave up 7 bases and J gave up 3 bases; unmatched junction bases: 10. The germline gives CDR1 SNHLY, CDR2 FYNNEI. The CDR3 region is CASKSTGGREETQYF. Here the CDR3 DNA reads TGTGCCAGCAAATCCACAGGGGGTAGGGAAGAGACCCAGTACTTC.

Comment on this clonotype: A single base separates this from a much larger clone, so it may be a read error. The CDR3 DNA reads TGTGCCAGCAGCTCCGGGGACAGGACGTCAGATACGCAGTCTTTT. Translation gives CASSSGDRTSDTQSF. The chain uses TRBV7-9 and TRBJ2-3; TRBD1 matches 8 bases. CDR3 size: 15 residues. CDR1 is SEHNR, CDR2 FQNEAQ, per germline (reference sequence).

This clonotype was counted at least ten times. The V call is TRBV5-1, the J call TRBJ1-1; 10 nucleotides match TRBD1. V lost 4 bases, J lost 0 bases, and 9 bases stayed unmatched. This CDR3 has 17 residues. Germline-derived CDR1 and CDR2 are SGHRS and YFSETQ. CDR3 residues: CASSDRDRGFVNTEAFF. The CDR3 DNA sequence: TGCGCCAGCAGCGATCGGGACAGGGGTTTCGTGAACACTGAAGCTTTCTTT.

This clonotype was seen ten or more times. This sequence joins TRBV5-1 and TRBJ1-5, with D hard to call. The length of the CDR3 is 13 residues. Trimming stripped 2 bases from V and 7 bases from J, with 10 bases between. CDR1 and CDR2 from the germline V gene are SGHRS and YFSETQ. CDR3 loop: CASSLKLDQPQHF. CDR3 DNA sequence: TGCGCCAGCAGCTTAAAACTGGACCAGCCCCAGCATTTT.

This clonotype appeared many times. The chain is built from TRBV10-3 and TRBJ2-2; 16 bases fit TRBD2. This CDR3 spans 19 amino acids. CDR1 and CDR2 (germline): ENHRY, SYGVKD. V was pared by 3 bases and J by 4 bases, with 8 bases of the junction left unmatched. CDR3 protein: CAISDPGLAGGPPTGELFF. The CDR3, as DNA: TGTGCCATCAGTGATCCGGGACTAGCGGGGGGGCCTCCCACCGGGGAGCTGTTTTTT.

This clonotype appeared many times. This rearrangement joins TRBV20-1 to TRBJ2-7; 9 bases line up with TRBD2. This CDR3 is built from 14 residues. The germline V gene has CDR1 DFQATT and CDR2 SNEGSKA (reference sequence). The V gene end was trimmed by 6 bases and the J gene end by 2 bases; junction bases not matched to a gene: 8. The chain's CDR3 is CSAPSGLAPYEQYF. CDR3 DNA: TGCAGTGCCCCGTCGGGACTAGCACCCTACGAGCAGTACTTC.

This clonotype appeared many times. The chain combines TRBV28 with TRBJ1-5; weak D call: TRBD1 (6 bases). Germline CDR1 is MDHEN and CDR2 is SYDVKM. V lost 3 bases, J lost 7 bases, and 13 bases lay in between. This CDR3 has 14 residues. The CDR3 loop reads CASSFAGVGQPQHF. The CDR3 coding sequence is TGTGCCAGCAGTTTTGCAGGGGTCGGGCAGCCCCAGCATTTT.

This clonotype was detected many times. The chain couples TRBV20-1 to TRBJ2-1; no reliable D call. This CDR3 is built from 13 residues. Per the germline V gene, CDR1 is DFQATT and CDR2 is SNEGSKA (reference sequence). V was trimmed by 1 base and J by 8 bases, leaving 12 bases between them. The CDR3 reads CSARGGSEHEQFF. Here the CDR3 DNA reads TGCAGTGCTAGAGGGGGTAGTGAGCATGAGCAGTTCTTC.